These T cell receptor beta chains were read from a single sample in a study of patients and donors after allogeneic stem cell transplantation. Using its own MiXCR run on the RT-PCR reads, TCRdb lists one record per CDR3 protein. This sample has about a million distinct CDR3 sequences, with roughly 17% found just once. What was sequenced was blood, either unsorted or a sorted T cell fraction (not recorded which). All receptors derive from a human donor who was either an allogeneic HSCT recipient or a stem cell or donor lymphocyte infusion donor (not recorded which). It is not recorded whose cells these are; they may come from a transplant donor. CDR3s include the opening cysteine and the closing phenylalanine or tryptophan. The order of the fields is CDR3 DNA, CDR3 protein, clone size, J gene, V gene, D gene. A D gene is named only where the DNA matches it firmly. Rows may omit the clone size; those that give it use once, few, many or a size class.

DNA: TGTGCCAGCAGTTACGGGGGGGTAGCCAAAAACATTCAGTACTTC
CDR3: CASSYGGVAKNIQYF
size: few
J: TRBJ2-4
V: TRBV6-2/TRBV6-3
D: TRBD2

DNA: TGTGCCAGCAGCAATCCCCACAGGAGGAATCAGCCCCAGCATTTT
CDR3: CASSNPHRRNQPQHF
size: few
J: TRBJ1-5
V: TRBV21-1
D: NA

DNA: TGTGCCACCAGTGATTTGCGGGGCGGCTACGAGCAGTACTTC
CDR3: CATSDLRGGYEQYF
size: NA
J: TRBJ2-7
V: TRBV24-1
D: NA

DNA: TGTGCCAGGACTAGCGGGAGAGATGAGCAGTTCTTC
CDR3: CARTSGRDEQFF
size: NA
J: TRBJ2-1
V: TRBV10-3
D: TRBD2

DNA: TGTGCCAGCAGTGACCCTCTACCGGGACAGGGGGCAGGAGGCTACACCTTC
CDR3: CASSDPLPGQGAGGYTF
size: NA
J: TRBJ1-2
V: TRBV25-1
D: TRBD1

DNA: TGTGCCACCAGTGATCCCTCGCGGAAAGATACGCAGTATTTT
CDR3: CATSDPSRKDTQYF
size: few
J: TRBJ2-3
V: TRBV24-1
D: NA

DNA: TGCAGCGCTGCAACCGGGACAGGGTTGGGGAGTTATGGCTACACCTTC
CDR3: CSAATGTGLGSYGYTF
size: NA
J: TRBJ1-2
V: TRBV29-1
D: TRBD1

DNA: TGCGCCAGCAGCCCGGACAGGAGCTCCTACAATGAGCAGTTCTTC
CDR3: CASSPDRSSYNEQFF
size: many
J: TRBJ2-1
V: TRBV7-6
D: TRBD1

DNA: TGTGCCAGCAGCCCCGGCGTAGACAGGGTGAAGAACAATGAGCAGTTCTTC
CDR3: CASSPGVDRVKNNEQFF
size: few
J: TRBJ2-1
V: TRBV6-1
D: TRBD1

DNA: TGCGCCAGCAATCCGGGACTAGCGGGAGGAGGAGACGAGCAGTTCTTC
CDR3: CASNPGLAGGGDEQFF
size: NA
J: TRBJ2-1
V: TRBV5-1
D: TRBD2

DNA: TGCGCCAGCAGAAACGAGTATGGCTACACCTTC
CDR3: CASRNEYGYTF
size: many
J: TRBJ1-2
V: TRBV5-1
D: NA

DNA: TGCGCGGCTAGAGCGGGGGGGGCCTACGAGCAGTACTTC
CDR3: CAARAGGAYEQYF
size: few
J: TRBJ2-7
V: TRBV5-1
D: TRBD2

DNA: TGTGCCAGCAGCGCGCCGGGGGTGTCCAGGTACGAGCAGTACTTC
CDR3: CASSAPGVSRYEQYF
size: few
J: TRBJ2-7
V: TRBV6-1
D: NA

DNA: TGTGCCAGCAGCTTGACATTAAACAATGAGCAGTTCTTC
CDR3: CASSLTLNNEQFF
size: NA
J: TRBJ2-1
V: TRBV5-6
D: NA

DNA: TGTGCCAGCAGCCCGTCGGGGGGAGTCAGCTCCTATAATTCACCCCTCCACTTT
CDR3: CASSPSGGVSSYNSPLHF
size: few
J: TRBJ1-6
V: TRBV11-1
D: NA

DNA: TGTGCCAGCAGTGAATCCGGACGGGACACCGGGGAGCTGTTTTTT
CDR3: CASSESGRDTGELFF
size: few
J: TRBJ2-2
V: TRBV25-1
D: NA

DNA: TGTGCCAGCACAGCGGAATCGGAGACCCAGTACTTC
CDR3: CASTAESETQYF
size: NA
J: TRBJ2-5
V: TRBV6-1
D: NA

DNA: TGTGCCAGCACCCGACAGAAGAACACTGAAGCTTTCTTT
CDR3: CASTRQKNTEAFF
size: few
J: TRBJ1-1
V: TRBV7-3
D: NA

DNA: TGTGCCAGCAGTTTATCTTCAGGAAACGGACGCGAGCAGTACTTC
CDR3: CASSLSSGNGREQYF
size: NA
J: TRBJ2-7
V: TRBV27
D: NA

DNA: TGCAGTGCCCTACTGAGAAGCGGGGGTTCGCGGGGTGATACGCAGTATTTT
CDR3: CSALLRSGGSRGDTQYF
size: few
J: TRBJ2-3
V: TRBV20-1
D: TRBD2

DNA: TGCGCCAGCAGCTTGGAGCCCCCGGGGATCTACTATGGCTACACCTTC
CDR3: CASSLEPPGIYYGYTF
size: NA
J: TRBJ1-2
V: TRBV5-1
D: NA

DNA: TGTGCCAGCAGCTTAGAGGGGGCCCGCACAGATACGCAGTATTTT
CDR3: CASSLEGARTDTQYF
size: few
J: TRBJ2-3
V: TRBV7-3
D: TRBD1

DNA: TGCGCCAGCAGAGGTCCTGGGGCCAACGTCCTGACTTTC
CDR3: CASRGPGANVLTF
size: many
J: TRBJ2-6
V: TRBV5-1
D: NA

DNA: TGTGCCTGGGAGGGGTTGAACACTGAAGCTTTCTTT
CDR3: CAWEGLNTEAFF
size: NA
J: TRBJ1-1
V: TRBV30
D: NA

DNA: TGTGCCAGCACCAGGGGGCGGGGCAACTATGAACCGTACTTC
CDR3: CASTRGRGNYEPYF
size: NA
J: TRBJ2-7
V: TRBV27
D: TRBD1

DNA: TGTGCCAGTGAGAGGGCGACTGAAGCTTTCTTT
CDR3: CASERATEAFF
size: NA
J: TRBJ1-1
V: TRBV12-3/TRBV12-4
D: NA

DNA: TGTGCCAGCAGCCGTAGTCAAGGGGTCTTCGAGCAGTACTTC
CDR3: CASSRSQGVFEQYF
size: NA
J: TRBJ2-7
V: TRBV27
D: NA

DNA: TGTGCCACTACACTCGAGGGGAAGGGACAGCCCCAGCATTTT
CDR3: CATTLEGKGQPQHF
size: NA
J: TRBJ1-5
V: TRBV12-3/TRBV12-4
D: NA

DNA: TGTGCCAGCAGCTTCCGCAGCCTTGTGTATGGCTACACCTTC
CDR3: CASSFRSLVYGYTF
size: NA
J: TRBJ1-2
V: TRBV7-8
D: NA

DNA: TGTGCCAGCAGCTTGGCTGTCGCTAATGAAAAACTGTTTTTT
CDR3: CASSLAVANEKLFF
size: few
J: TRBJ1-4
V: TRBV5-6
D: NA

DNA: TGTGCCAGCAGTTTGAGTAGGGCTTACAATCAGCCCCAGCATTTT
CDR3: CASSLSRAYNQPQHF
size: few
J: TRBJ1-5
V: TRBV12-3/TRBV12-4
D: NA

DNA: TGTGCCAGCATGCCCGGGGTAGCCAAAAACATTCAGTACTTC
CDR3: CASMPGVAKNIQYF
size: NA
J: TRBJ2-4
V: TRBV2
D: NA

DNA: TGCGCCAGCAGCTTGGGGGGACTAGCGGGAAACAATGAGCAGTTCTTC
CDR3: CASSLGGLAGNNEQFF
size: many
J: TRBJ2-1
V: TRBV5-1
D: TRBD2

DNA: TGTGCCAGCAGCTTAGTGGGCGCTACCTACGAGCAGTACTTC
CDR3: CASSLVGATYEQYF
size: many
J: TRBJ2-7
V: TRBV7-9
D: NA

DNA: TGCAGCGTTGGTGGCTACAATGAGCAGTTCTTC
CDR3: CSVGGYNEQFF
size: many
J: TRBJ2-1
V: TRBV29-1
D: NA

DNA: TGTGCCAGCAGTTTATTCTTGGACAGGGGGCCTGAAAAACTGTTTTTT
CDR3: CASSLFLDRGPEKLFF
size: NA
J: TRBJ1-4
V: TRBV28
D: TRBD1

DNA: TGTGCCAGCAGCGTAGTCTCGGACAGGGGGCATGAGCAGTTCTTC
CDR3: CASSVVSDRGHEQFF
size: NA
J: TRBJ2-1
V: TRBV9
D: TRBD1

DNA: TGTGCCAGCAGCCAAGTCTTGTCTGAAGCTTTCTTT
CDR3: CASSQVLSEAFF
size: NA
J: TRBJ1-1
V: TRBV2
D: NA

DNA: TGTGCCAGCAGCCAAGATCCCCGGGCAAACTATGGCTACACCTTC
CDR3: CASSQDPRANYGYTF
size: NA
J: TRBJ1-2
V: TRBV3-1
D: NA

DNA: TGTGCCAGCGGGCGTTTGGGGATTGGGGAGATTAATGAAAAACTGTTTTTT
CDR3: CASGRLGIGEINEKLFF
size: few
J: TRBJ1-4
V: TRBV5-5
D: NA

DNA: TGTGCCAGCAGCGAACCGGACAGGGCAAGTAACATTCAGTACTTC
CDR3: CASSEPDRASNIQYF
size: few
J: TRBJ2-4
V: TRBV6-1
D: TRBD1

DNA: TGTGCCAGCAGCGTAGGAATGTGGGAGACCCAGTACTTC
CDR3: CASSVGMWETQYF
size: few
J: TRBJ2-5
V: TRBV9
D: NA

DNA: TGTGCCAGCAGCTTAGGGACTCCGGGACTAGCGGGAGCGAACTCCTACGAGCAGTACTTC
CDR3: CASSLGTPGLAGANSYEQYF
size: NA
J: TRBJ2-7
V: TRBV11-2
D: TRBD2

DNA: TGTGCCAGCAGTCTACTCCTGGACAGGGCGGGCAATCAGCCCCAGCATTTT
CDR3: CASSLLLDRAGNQPQHF
size: few
J: TRBJ1-5
V: TRBV6-5
D: TRBD1

DNA: TGTGCCAGCTCACCGGGACTAGGGGTAGATACGCAGTATTTT
CDR3: CASSPGLGVDTQYF
size: NA
J: TRBJ2-3
V: TRBV6-1
D: TRBD2

DNA: TGCGCCAGCACACCATTGTCCCAAGAGACCCAGTACTTC
CDR3: CASTPLSQETQYF
size: few
J: TRBJ2-5
V: TRBV5-1
D: NA

DNA: TGTGCCACGGGACGTTGGGGGGATAGCAATCAGCCCCAGCATTTT
CDR3: CATGRWGDSNQPQHF
size: NA
J: TRBJ1-5
V: TRBV9
D: NA

DNA: TGTGCCATCAGTCGGCACGGGGTGAGCTCCTACAATGAGCAGTTCTTC
CDR3: CAISRHGVSSYNEQFF
size: NA
J: TRBJ2-1
V: TRBV10-3
D: NA

DNA: TGCGCCAGCACTCCTCGGACGGGTATCTATGGCTACACCTTC
CDR3: CASTPRTGIYGYTF
size: NA
J: TRBJ1-2
V: TRBV5-1
D: NA

DNA: TGTGCCAGCAGTTCGACGGTCATAAACACTGAAGCTTTCTTT
CDR3: CASSSTVINTEAFF
size: few
J: TRBJ1-1
V: TRBV12-3/TRBV12-4
D: NA

DNA: TGTGCCAGCAGTCTCCTCCGCCCTACTAGCGGGAGCTCCTACAATGAGCAGTTCTTC
CDR3: CASSLLRPTSGSSYNEQFF
size: NA
J: TRBJ2-1
V: TRBV12-3/TRBV12-4
D: TRBD2

DNA: TGCAGTGCTTCGAAAGCGGAGACAGTCCATGGCTACACCTTC
CDR3: CSASKAETVHGYTF
size: few
J: TRBJ1-2
V: TRBV20-1
D: NA

DNA: TGTGCCTGCCAAGGGACAGGTAAGAACACTGAAGCTTTCTTT
CDR3: CACQGTGKNTEAFF
size: once
J: TRBJ1-1
V: TRBV30
D: TRBD1